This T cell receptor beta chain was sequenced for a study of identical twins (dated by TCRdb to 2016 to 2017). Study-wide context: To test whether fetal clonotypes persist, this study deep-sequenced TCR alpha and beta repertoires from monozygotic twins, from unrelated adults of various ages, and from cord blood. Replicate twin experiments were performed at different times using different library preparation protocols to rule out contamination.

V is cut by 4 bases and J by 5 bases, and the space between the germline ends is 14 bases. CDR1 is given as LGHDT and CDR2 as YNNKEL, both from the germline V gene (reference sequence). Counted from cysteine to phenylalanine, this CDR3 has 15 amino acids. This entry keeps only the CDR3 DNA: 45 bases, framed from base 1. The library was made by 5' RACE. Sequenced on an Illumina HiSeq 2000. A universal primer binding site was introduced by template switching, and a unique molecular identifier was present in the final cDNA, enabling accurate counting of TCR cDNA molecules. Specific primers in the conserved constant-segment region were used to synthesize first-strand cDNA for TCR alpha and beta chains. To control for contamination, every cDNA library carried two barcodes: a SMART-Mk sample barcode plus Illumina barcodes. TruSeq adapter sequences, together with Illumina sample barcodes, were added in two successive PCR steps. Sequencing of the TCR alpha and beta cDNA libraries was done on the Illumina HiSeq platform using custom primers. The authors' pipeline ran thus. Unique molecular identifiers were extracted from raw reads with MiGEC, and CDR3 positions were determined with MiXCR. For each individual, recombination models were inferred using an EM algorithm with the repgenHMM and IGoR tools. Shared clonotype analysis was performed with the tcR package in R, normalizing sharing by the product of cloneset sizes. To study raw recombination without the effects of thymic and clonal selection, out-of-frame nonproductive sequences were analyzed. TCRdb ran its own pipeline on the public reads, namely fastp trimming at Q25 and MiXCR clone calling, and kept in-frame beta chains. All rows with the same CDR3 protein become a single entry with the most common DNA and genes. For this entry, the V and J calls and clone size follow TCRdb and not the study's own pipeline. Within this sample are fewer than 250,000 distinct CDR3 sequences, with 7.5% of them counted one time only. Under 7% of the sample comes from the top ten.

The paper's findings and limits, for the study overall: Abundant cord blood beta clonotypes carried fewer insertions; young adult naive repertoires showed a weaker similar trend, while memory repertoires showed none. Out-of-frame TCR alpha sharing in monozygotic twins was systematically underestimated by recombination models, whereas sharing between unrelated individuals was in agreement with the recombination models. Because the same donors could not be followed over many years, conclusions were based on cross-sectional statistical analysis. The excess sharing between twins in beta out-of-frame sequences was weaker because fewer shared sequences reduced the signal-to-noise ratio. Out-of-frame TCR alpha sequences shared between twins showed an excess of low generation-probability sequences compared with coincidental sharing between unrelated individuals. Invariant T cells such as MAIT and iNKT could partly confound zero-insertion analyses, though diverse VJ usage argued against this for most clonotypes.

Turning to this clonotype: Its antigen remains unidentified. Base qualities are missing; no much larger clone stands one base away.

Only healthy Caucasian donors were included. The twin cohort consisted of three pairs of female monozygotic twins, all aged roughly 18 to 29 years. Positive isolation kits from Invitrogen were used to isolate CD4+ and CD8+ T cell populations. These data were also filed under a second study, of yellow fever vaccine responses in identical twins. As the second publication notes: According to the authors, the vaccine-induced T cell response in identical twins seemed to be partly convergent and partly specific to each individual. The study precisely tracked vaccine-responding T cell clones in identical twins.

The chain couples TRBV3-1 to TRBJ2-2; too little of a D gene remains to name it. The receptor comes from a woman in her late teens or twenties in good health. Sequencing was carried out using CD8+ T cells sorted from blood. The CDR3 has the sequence CASSPRDSLTGELFF. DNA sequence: TGTGCCAGCAGCCCCCGAGATTCACTGACCGGGGAGCTGTTTTTT.